This TCR beta chain was recovered during a study of blood T cell repertoires in COVID-19. This clone appeared once. Germline values: CDR1 LNHNV, CDR2 YYDKDF (reference sequence). CDR3 length equals 14 residues. The ends were cut back, 1 base at V and 1 base at J, with 8 bases in the middle. Only in-frame clones appear in the TCRdb table, and some are missing; sequencing was by immunoSEQ multiplex PCR. The data contain 250,000 to 300,000 clones, just over 90% of them seen just once; the ten biggest clones take up 2.3%. Participants, about 18 to 89 years old, spanned approximately 25 US areas. The chain carries TRBV15 and TRBJ2-7; weak D call: TRBD2 (6 bases). What was sequenced was PBMCs or T cells enriched from blood (not recorded which). This clonotype was sampled from a woman in her thirties or forties with acute COVID-19. For the CDR3, the DNA is TGTGCCACCAGCAGAGCCGGGACTTCCTACGAGCAGTACTTC. Translation gives CATSRAGTSYEQYF.